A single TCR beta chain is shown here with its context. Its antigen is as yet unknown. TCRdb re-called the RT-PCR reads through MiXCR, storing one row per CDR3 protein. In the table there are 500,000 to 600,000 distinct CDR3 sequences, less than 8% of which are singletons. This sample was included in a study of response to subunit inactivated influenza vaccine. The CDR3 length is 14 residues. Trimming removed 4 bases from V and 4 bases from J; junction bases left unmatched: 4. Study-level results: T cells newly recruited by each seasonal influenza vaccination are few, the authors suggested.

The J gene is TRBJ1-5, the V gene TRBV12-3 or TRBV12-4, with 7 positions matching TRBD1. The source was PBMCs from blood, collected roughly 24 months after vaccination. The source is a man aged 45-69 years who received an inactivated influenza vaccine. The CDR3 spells CASSSDRENQPQHF. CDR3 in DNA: TGTGCCAGCAGTTCCGACAGGGAGAATCAGCCCCAGCATTTT.